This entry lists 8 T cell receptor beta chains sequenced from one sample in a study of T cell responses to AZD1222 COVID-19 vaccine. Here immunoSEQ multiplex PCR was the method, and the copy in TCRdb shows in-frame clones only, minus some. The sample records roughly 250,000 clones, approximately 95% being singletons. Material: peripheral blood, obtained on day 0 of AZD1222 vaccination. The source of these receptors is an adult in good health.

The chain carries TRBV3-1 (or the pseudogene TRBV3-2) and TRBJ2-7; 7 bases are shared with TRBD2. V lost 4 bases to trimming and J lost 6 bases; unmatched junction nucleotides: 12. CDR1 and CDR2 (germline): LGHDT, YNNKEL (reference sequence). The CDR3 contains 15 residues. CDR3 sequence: CASSLGRAGPSEQYF. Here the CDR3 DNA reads TGTGCCAGCAGCCTCGGTAGAGCGGGACCGAGCGAGCAGTACTTC.

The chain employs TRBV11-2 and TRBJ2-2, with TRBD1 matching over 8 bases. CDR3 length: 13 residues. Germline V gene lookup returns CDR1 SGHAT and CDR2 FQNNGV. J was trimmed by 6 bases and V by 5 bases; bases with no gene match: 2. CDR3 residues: CASSPTGAGELFF. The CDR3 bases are TGTGCCAGCAGCCCGACAGGGGCCGGGGAGCTGTTTTTT. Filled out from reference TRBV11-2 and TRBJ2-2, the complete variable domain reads EAGVAQSPRYKIIEKRQSVAFWCNPISGHATLYWYQQILGQGPKLLIQFQNNGVVDDSQLPKDRFSAERLKGVDSTLKIQPAKLEDSAVYLCASSPTGAGELFFGEGSRLTVL.

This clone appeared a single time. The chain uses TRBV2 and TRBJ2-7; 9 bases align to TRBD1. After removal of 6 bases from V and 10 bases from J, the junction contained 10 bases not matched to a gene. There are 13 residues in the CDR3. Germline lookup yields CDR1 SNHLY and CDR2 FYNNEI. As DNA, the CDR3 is TGTGCCAGCAGCGCCCGGGACAGGGAACTCCAGTACTTC. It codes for CASSARDRELQYF.

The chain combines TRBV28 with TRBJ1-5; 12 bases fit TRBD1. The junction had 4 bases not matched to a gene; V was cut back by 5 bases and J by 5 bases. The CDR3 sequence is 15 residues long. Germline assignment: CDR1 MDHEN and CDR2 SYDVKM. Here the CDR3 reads CASSPGTGGHQPQHF. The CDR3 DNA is TGTGCCAGCAGTCCCGGGACAGGGGGCCATCAGCCCCAGCATTTT.

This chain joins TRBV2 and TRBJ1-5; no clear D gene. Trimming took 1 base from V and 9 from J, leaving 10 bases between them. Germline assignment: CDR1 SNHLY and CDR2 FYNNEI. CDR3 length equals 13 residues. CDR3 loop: CASSEGHRRPQHF. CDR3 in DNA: TGTGCCAGCAGTGAAGGTCACCGGCGGCCCCAGCATTTT. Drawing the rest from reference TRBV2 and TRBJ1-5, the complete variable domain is EPEVTQTPSHQVTQMGQEVILRCVPISNHLYFYWYRQILGQKVEFLVSFYNNEISEKSEIFDDQFSVERPDGSNFTLKIRSTKLEDSAMYFCASSEGHRRPQHFGDGTRLSIL.

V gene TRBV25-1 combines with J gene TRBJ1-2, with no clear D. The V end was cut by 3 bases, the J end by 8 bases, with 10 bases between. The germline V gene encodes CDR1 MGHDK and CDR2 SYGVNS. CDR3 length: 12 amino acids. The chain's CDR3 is CASSENFRGYTF. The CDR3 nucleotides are TGTGCCAGCAGTGAGAATTTCCGCGGCTACACCTTC.

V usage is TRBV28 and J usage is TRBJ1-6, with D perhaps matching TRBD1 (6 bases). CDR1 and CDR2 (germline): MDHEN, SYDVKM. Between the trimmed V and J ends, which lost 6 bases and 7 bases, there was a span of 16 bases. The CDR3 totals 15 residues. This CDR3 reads CASSPEGEANSPLHF. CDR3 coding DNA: TGTGCCAGCAGCCCCGAGGGGGAGGCGAATTCACCCCTCCACTTT.

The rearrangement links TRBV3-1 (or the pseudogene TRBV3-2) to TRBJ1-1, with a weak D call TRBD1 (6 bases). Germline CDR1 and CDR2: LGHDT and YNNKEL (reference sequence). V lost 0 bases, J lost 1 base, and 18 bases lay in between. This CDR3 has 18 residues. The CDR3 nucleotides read TGTGCCAGCAGCCAAGAGGGTAGGGGGGCAACGCGGAACACTGAAGCTTTCTTT. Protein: CASSQEGRGATRNTEAFF.